This entry concerns a single T cell receptor (beta chain). Peripheral blood CD8+ and CD4+ T cells were profiled by TCR beta sequencing. While serving as controls, healthy donors were matched for age and sex. Negative isolation yielded CD8+ and CD4+ T cells; FACS enriched TEMRA cells. This sample stems from a study of CD8 T cells in Susac syndrome. The authors reverse transcribed about 0.5 to 1 ug RNA with random hexamers. An immunoSEQ multiplex PCR generated amplified TCR beta CDR3 products spanning 54 Vbeta and 13 Jbeta. TCRdb reanalysed the immunoSEQ multiplex PCR reads using MiXCR and keeps one entry per CDR3 protein. The sample yields some 180,000 distinct CDR3 sequences, just under 95% seen once. V lost 4 bases, J lost 7 bases, and 6 bases stayed unmatched. The CDR3 length is 13 residues. Germline values: CDR1 GTSNPN, CDR2 SVGIG (reference sequence).

This TCR was sampled from a human donor in good health. V is TRBV30 and J is TRBJ2-2; 7 nucleotides match TRBD2. The sequencing sample was made of CD4+ T cells from PBMCs. The CDR3 protein is CAWKGGQSGELFF. The DNA for the CDR3 is TGTGCCTGGAAGGGAGGGCAAAGCGGGGAGCTGTTTTTT. The variable domain in full, with the rest retrieved from reference TRBV30 and TRBJ2-2, is SQTIHQWPATLVQPVGSPLSLECTVEGTSNPNLYWYRQAAGRGLQLLFYSVGIGQISSEVPQNLSASRPQDRQFILSSKKLLLSDSGFYLCAWKGGQSGELFFGEGSRLTVL.